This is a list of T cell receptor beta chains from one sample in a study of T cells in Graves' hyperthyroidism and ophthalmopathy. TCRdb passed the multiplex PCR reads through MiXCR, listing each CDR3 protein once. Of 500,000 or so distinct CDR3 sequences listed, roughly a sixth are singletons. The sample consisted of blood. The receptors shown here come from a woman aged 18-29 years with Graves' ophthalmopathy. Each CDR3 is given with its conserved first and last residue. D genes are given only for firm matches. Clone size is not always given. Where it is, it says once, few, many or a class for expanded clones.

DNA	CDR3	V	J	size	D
TGTGCCAGCGGGGACAGGGAGGTTTATCAGCCCCAGCATTTT	CASGDREVYQPQHF	TRBV6-5	TRBJ1-5	many	TRBD1
TGTGCCAGCAGCTCCGCACAGGGCCAGCCCCAGCATTTT	CASSSAQGQPQHF	TRBV12-3/TRBV12-4	TRBJ1-5	many	-
TGCGCCAGCAGCCAAGATTATGAAGGGAGCGGGGGCTACACCTTC	CASSQDYEGSGGYTF	TRBV4-3	TRBJ1-2	few	-
TGTGCCAGCAGCTTAGACAGACGGAACAATCAGCCCCAGCATTTT	CASSLDRRNNQPQHF	TRBV7-8	TRBJ1-5	many	-
TGCAGTGCAACAACAGGGGGCTCCAATCAGTTCTTC	CSATTGGSNQFF	TRBV20-1	TRBJ2-1	many	TRBD1
TGTGCCAGCAGTTACAGTCTAGGACAGGCAGTACGCTCTGGGGCCAACGTCCTGACTTTC	CASSYSLGQAVRSGANVLTF	TRBV6-2/TRBV6-3	TRBJ2-6	few	TRBD1
TGTGCCTGGAGCTTGCAGGGGGCTACTGGAAACACCATATATTTT	CAWSLQGATGNTIYF	TRBV30	TRBJ1-3	few	TRBD1
TGTGCCAGCAGGATCGGGACAGACGACGGCGAGCAGTACTTC	CASRIGTDDGEQYF	TRBV6-1	TRBJ2-7	-	TRBD1
TGTGCCAGCAGCTTAGATGGGACAGGGGGCGGAGGTCCCCAGTACTTC	CASSLDGTGGGGPQYF	TRBV11-3	TRBJ2-5	many	TRBD1
TGCAGCGCTGGCCGGGACCTCTACGAGCAGTACTTC	CSAGRDLYEQYF	TRBV29-1	TRBJ2-7	few	-
TGTGCTAGTGGCACCAACAGGCTTGAGCAGTTCTTC	CASGTNRLEQFF	TRBV12-5	TRBJ2-1	-	-
TGTGCCAGCAGCCCAAAAGAAAACCCAGATACGCAGTATTTT	CASSPKENPDTQYF	TRBV11-2	TRBJ2-3	many	-
TGTGCCAGCAGCTTAGTAGCGGTCCCCACAGATACGCAGTATTTT	CASSLVAVPTDTQYF	TRBV11-2	TRBJ2-3	many	-